This is a list of T cell receptor beta chains from one sample in a study of T-cell memory formation after mild COVID-19. TCRdb called the 5' RACE reads again in MiXCR, with one record for every CDR3 protein. The sample holds 300,000 to 400,000 distinct CDR3 sequences, about 15% seen once. The sequenced sample was PBMCs or a T cell subset sorted from them (not recorded which). All receptors derive from a young man who had mild COVID-19 (a few samples of this study predate the infection). Cell type and time point are not known. The CDR3 runs from the conserved cysteine through the conserved F or W. A D gene is named only where the DNA matches it firmly. Rows give clone size only sometimes, using once, few, many, or a class for an expanded clone.

CDR3: CASSPAQRGQETQYF
DNA: TGTGCCAGCAGCCCTGCCCAGCGGGGCCAAGAGACCCAGTACTTC
V: TRBV28
size: NA
D: TRBD2
J: TRBJ2-5

CDR3: CASSKRVQSTDTQYF
DNA: TGTGCCAGTAGTAAGAGGGTTCAGAGCACAGATACGCAGTATTTT
V: TRBV19
size: NA
D: NA
J: TRBJ2-3

CDR3: CASTMDSRTGQHPSYEQYF
DNA: TGTGCCAGCACAATGGATTCTAGGACAGGGCAGCATCCATCCTACGAGCAGTACTTC
V: TRBV5-6
size: many
D: TRBD1
J: TRBJ2-7

CDR3: CASSSQGTSNTGELFF
DNA: TGTGCCAGCAGCTCACAGGGGACATCGAACACCGGGGAGCTGTTTTTT
V: TRBV7-3
size: NA
D: TRBD1
J: TRBJ2-2

CDR3: CAIQTGSLSGNTIYF
DNA: TGTGCCATCCAGACAGGGTCCCTCTCTGGAAACACCATATATTTT
V: TRBV10-3
size: NA
D: TRBD1
J: TRBJ1-3

CDR3: CSALRQGRRVYEQYF
DNA: TGCAGTGCTCTTCGACAGGGTAGGAGAGTCTACGAGCAGTACTTC
V: TRBV20-1
size: few
D: TRBD1
J: TRBJ2-7

CDR3: CASTRGQGAQGANVLTF
DNA: TGTGCCAGCACCCGGGGGCAGGGGGCGCAGGGGGCCAACGTCCTGACTTTC
V: TRBV5-4
size: few
D: TRBD1
J: TRBJ2-6

CDR3: CSARGNRESQPQHF
DNA: TGCAGTGCTCGTGGCAACAGGGAGAGTCAGCCCCAGCATTTT
V: TRBV20-1
size: NA
D: NA
J: TRBJ1-5

CDR3: CASSLYRANTGELFF
DNA: TGCGCCAGCAGCTTGTACAGGGCGAACACCGGGGAGCTGTTTTTT
V: TRBV5-1
size: few
D: NA
J: TRBJ2-2

CDR3: CASSSPLGANTGELFF
DNA: TGTGCCAGCAGCTCCCCTCTGGGGGCCAACACCGGGGAGCTGTTTTTT
V: TRBV7-3
size: NA
D: NA
J: TRBJ2-2

CDR3: CASTPSGSRSSYGYTF
DNA: TGTGCCAGCACCCCCTCCGGCAGCAGGTCAAGCTATGGCTACACCTTC
V: TRBV7-2
size: many
D: NA
J: TRBJ1-2

CDR3: CASSQERDNSPLHF
DNA: TGCGCCAGCAGCCAAGAAAGGGATAATTCACCCCTCCACTTT
V: TRBV4-3
size: NA
D: NA
J: TRBJ1-6

CDR3: CASSPNSNQPQHF
DNA: TGTGCCAGCAGCCCCAATAGCAATCAGCCCCAGCATTTT
V: TRBV27
size: many
D: NA
J: TRBJ1-5

CDR3: CASSVRVNTEAFF
DNA: TGTGCCAGCAGCGTCAGGGTGAACACTGAAGCTTTCTTT
V: TRBV9
size: few
D: NA
J: TRBJ1-1

CDR3: CASSLAFRDRARNEQFF
DNA: TGTGCCAGCAGCTTAGCCTTCCGGGACAGGGCACGTAATGAGCAGTTCTTC
V: TRBV7-2
size: NA
D: TRBD1
J: TRBJ2-1

CDR3: CASSQGRPYGYTF
DNA: TGTGCCAGTAGTCAGGGACGGCCCTATGGCTACACCTTC
V: TRBV19
size: few
D: NA
J: TRBJ1-2

CDR3: CGSGSYGYTF
DNA: TGTGGGTCAGGGTCCTATGGCTACACCTTC
V: TRBV28
size: NA
D: NA
J: TRBJ1-2

CDR3: CAVRQELSGNTIYF
DNA: TGTGCCGTAAGACAGGAACTTTCTGGAAACACCATATATTTT
V: TRBV12-3/TRBV12-4
size: few
D: NA
J: TRBJ1-3

CDR3: CASGGQEKKLFF
DNA: TGTGCCAGCGGCGGACAGGAAAAAAAACTGTTTTTT
V: TRBV7-9
size: NA
D: TRBD1
J: TRBJ1-4

CDR3: CSVRQGDSYEQYF
DNA: TGCAGCGTTCGCCAGGGAGACTCCTACGAGCAGTACTTC
V: TRBV29-1
size: NA
D: NA
J: TRBJ2-7

CDR3: CASSLLGYNEQFF
DNA: TGTGCCAGCAGCCTCCTAGGCTACAATGAGCAGTTCTTC
V: TRBV7-2
size: many
D: NA
J: TRBJ2-1

CDR3: CASSSGLPQHF
DNA: TGTGCCAGCAGTTCCGGGTTGCCCCAGCATTTT
V: TRBV6-2/TRBV6-3
size: few
D: NA
J: TRBJ1-5

CDR3: CASSYAGTTNTGELFF
DNA: TGCGCCAGCAGCTACGCCGGGACAACGAACACCGGGGAGCTGTTTTTT
V: TRBV5-1
size: NA
D: NA
J: TRBJ2-2

CDR3: CASSTATDTQYF
DNA: TGTGCCAGCAGCACCGCCACAGATACGCAGTATTTT
V: TRBV12-3/TRBV12-4
size: many
D: NA
J: TRBJ2-3

CDR3: CAWTGQAYEQYF
DNA: TGTGCCTGGACCGGACAGGCCTACGAGCAGTACTTC
V: TRBV30
size: few
D: TRBD1
J: TRBJ2-7

CDR3: CASSFHRAKYNSPLHF
DNA: TGTGCCAGCAGTTTCCACAGGGCCAAATATAATTCACCCCTCCACTTT
V: TRBV12-3/TRBV12-4
size: NA
D: NA
J: TRBJ1-6

CDR3: CASSYSGARSYNSPLHF
DNA: TGTGCCAGCAGTTACTCGGGGGCGCGGTCCTATAATTCACCCCTCCACTTT
V: TRBV6-6
size: NA
D: NA
J: TRBJ1-6

CDR3: CASGPNRGGTDTQYF
DNA: TGTGCTAGTGGTCCTAACAGGGGAGGCACAGATACGCAGTATTTT
V: TRBV12-5
size: NA
D: TRBD1
J: TRBJ2-3

CDR3: CASSPPTSDTQYF
DNA: TGTGCCAGCTCACCACCGACTTCAGATACGCAGTATTTT
V: TRBV18
size: NA
D: NA
J: TRBJ2-3

CDR3: CASSFIQGSGEKLFF
DNA: TGCGCCAGCAGCTTCATACAGGGAAGTGGGGAAAAACTGTTTTTT
V: TRBV5-1
size: NA
D: NA
J: TRBJ1-4

CDR3: CASSHRVGRGPNTGELFF
DNA: TGTGCCAGCAGCCACCGCGTGGGGCGGGGCCCGAACACCGGGGAGCTGTTTTTT
V: TRBV14
size: many
D: NA
J: TRBJ2-2

CDR3: CSVDGVGTDTQYF
DNA: TGCAGCGTTGACGGGGTCGGCACAGATACGCAGTATTTT
V: TRBV29-1
size: NA
D: NA
J: TRBJ2-3

CDR3: CASSVPSDTQYF
DNA: TGTGCCAGCAGCGTCCCCTCTGATACGCAGTATTTT
V: TRBV9
size: NA
D: NA
J: TRBJ2-3

CDR3: CASSSTTGGRETQYF
DNA: TGCGCCAGCAGCTCCACAACAGGGGGCCGCGAGACCCAGTACTTC
V: TRBV5-1
size: NA
D: TRBD1
J: TRBJ2-5

CDR3: CASRGQGFGGELFF
DNA: TGTGCCAGTAGGGGACAGGGATTCGGGGGGGAGCTGTTTTTT
V: TRBV19
size: NA
D: TRBD1
J: TRBJ2-2

CDR3: CSVEDRDRAPGELFF
DNA: TGCAGCGTTGAAGACCGGGACAGGGCCCCCGGGGAGCTGTTTTTT
V: TRBV29-1
size: NA
D: TRBD1
J: TRBJ2-2

CDR3: CASSFERGTDTQYF
DNA: TGCGCCAGCAGCTTCGAACGAGGCACAGATACGCAGTATTTT
V: TRBV5-1
size: medium-sized
D: NA
J: TRBJ2-3

CDR3: CASSSGTGGGETQYF
DNA: TGCGCCAGCAGCTCCGGGACAGGGGGCGGAGAGACCCAGTACTTC
V: TRBV5-1
size: few
D: TRBD1
J: TRBJ2-5

CDR3: CASSLAGGPDEQFF
DNA: TGTGCCAGCAGCCTAGCGGGGGGGCCCGATGAGCAGTTCTTC
V: TRBV2
size: many
D: TRBD2
J: TRBJ2-1

CDR3: CATRAGGSDEQFF
DNA: TGTGCCACCAGAGCGGGGGGATCAGATGAGCAGTTCTTC
V: TRBV24-1
size: NA
D: TRBD2
J: TRBJ2-1

CDR3: CASSQGPGAYEQYF
DNA: TGTGCCAGCAGCCAAGGTCCAGGGGCCTACGAGCAGTACTTC
V: TRBV12-3/TRBV12-4
size: many
D: NA
J: TRBJ2-7

CDR3: CASSADSHWNEKLFF
DNA: TGTGCCAGCAGCGCGGACTCCCACTGGAATGAAAAACTGTTTTTT
V: TRBV9
size: NA
D: NA
J: TRBJ1-4

CDR3: CASGGQLNQPQHF
DNA: TGTGCCAGCGGGGGACAGCTCAATCAGCCCCAGCATTTT
V: TRBV6-6
size: NA
D: TRBD1
J: TRBJ1-5

CDR3: CSASDRTSPLHF
DNA: TGCAGTGCTTCGGACAGGACTTCACCCCTCCACTTT
V: TRBV20-1
size: few
D: TRBD1
J: TRBJ1-6

CDR3: CASTQVVEYGYTF
DNA: TGTGCCAGCACCCAAGTTGTAGAGTATGGCTACACCTTC
V: TRBV12-3/TRBV12-4
size: NA
D: NA
J: TRBJ1-2

CDR3: CASSQARGAASSPLHF
DNA: TGCGCCAGCAGCCAAGCCCGGGGCGCAGCTAGTTCACCCCTCCACTTT
V: TRBV4-3
size: NA
D: NA
J: TRBJ1-6

CDR3: CSARAGLAGGLDEQFF
DNA: TGCAGTGCTAGAGCAGGACTAGCGGGGGGCTTGGATGAGCAGTTCTTC
V: TRBV20-1
size: many
D: TRBD2
J: TRBJ2-1